Following are 14 T cell receptor beta chains from one sample sequenced in a study of blood T cell repertoires in COVID-19. This table comes from immunoSEQ multiplex PCR, and its TCRdb copy is limited to in-frame clones, with some not included. The table lists tens of thousands of clones, about 88% of them singletons. The material sequenced was peripheral blood. The receptors derive from a man in his fifties or sixties with active COVID-19.

The chain recombines TRBV5-8 with TRBJ2-5, with 14 bases identical to TRBD2. The CDR3 covers 16 residues. The V and J ends lost 4 bases and 3 bases, in that order; junction bases with no gene match: 5. The V gene's germline CDR1 is SGHTS and CDR2 YDEGEE. The CDR3 region is CASSKGLAGGKETQYF. CDR3 nucleotides: TGTGCCAGCAGCAAAGGACTAGCGGGGGGAAAAGAGACCCAGTACTTC.

This chain connects TRBV30 to TRBJ1-4; 8 bases fit TRBD1. Looked up from germline, CDR1 is GTSNPN and CDR2 is SVGIG (reference sequence). This CDR3 spans 13 amino acids. CDR3 sequence (DNA): TGTGGCGCGGACAGGGATGTTAATGAAAAACTGTTTTTT. Protein sequence: CGADRDVNEKLFF.

This clone was recorded only once. The chain has TRBV2 and TRBJ1-4; 7 nucleotides match TRBD1. CDR3 length: 15 residues. Germline assignment: CDR1 SNHLY and CDR2 FYNNEI. V lost 4 bases, J lost 8 bases, and 10 bases stayed unmatched. The CDR3 loop reads CASSGGGIVGEKLFF. CDR3 sequence (DNA): TGTGCCAGCAGTGGAGGGGGCATAGTAGGAGAAAAACTGTTTTTT.

To note about this clone: One junction end does not reproduce the germline sequence, and a read error may be involved. The gene calls are TRBV7-7 and TRBJ2-5, with TRBD1 as a possible D gene (5 bases). The CDR3 totals 14 residues. In germline, CDR1 is SSHAT, CDR2 FNYEAQ (reference sequence). CDR3 coding DNA: TGTGCTAGCAGCGCAGGACCCCAGGGAGAGACCCAGTACTTC. Translated, it gives CASSAGPQGETQYF. The complete variable domain, with remaining parts taken from reference TRBV7-7 and TRBJ2-5, reads GAGVSQSPRYKVTKRGQDVTLRCDPISSHATLYWYQQALGQGPEFLTYFNYEAQPDKSGLPSDRFSAERPEGSISTLTIQRTEQRDSAMYRCASSAGPQGETQYFGPGTRLLVL.

V usage is TRBV5-4 and J usage is TRBJ2-3; TRBD1 aligns across 8 bases. The junction had 3 bases not matched to a gene; V was cut back by 0 bases and J by 3 bases. The CDR3 runs to 15 residues. From germline, CDR1 is SGHNT and CDR2 YYREEE (reference sequence). The CDR3 region has the DNA TGTGCCAGCAGCTTGGATCAGGGGGCAACAGATACGCAGTATTTT. The encoded protein is CASSLDQGATDTQYF.

This clone was counted once. This chain joins TRBV6-5 and TRBJ2-3; no definite D call. V was shortened by 10 bases and J by 2 bases, with 10 bases between the two germline ends. The CDR3 contains 12 residues. Per the germline V gene, CDR1 is MNHEY and CDR2 is SVGAGI. CDR3 in amino acids: CATLSTTDTQYF. In nucleotides, the CDR3 is TGTGCCACACTCTCTACCACAGATACGCAGTATTTT.

This clone was seen more than once but under ten times. The genes are TRBV2 and TRBJ2-3; 7 bases map to TRBD2. Germline trimming cut 2 bases from V and 1 base from J; bases unmatched to any gene: 6. The CDR3 loop spans 16 amino acids. CDR1 SNHLY and CDR2 FYNNEI come from the germline V gene. The CDR3 DNA is TGTGCCAGCAGTGAAATCGCTAGCGGTCGCACAGATACGCAGTATTTT. Translating it yields CASSEIASGRTDTQYF.

This clone was seen a handful of times. This chain links TRBV7-9 with TRBJ1-2, with no clear D. The length of the CDR3 is 14 residues. V was clipped by 7 bases and J by 1 base, with 13 bases between them. Germline assignment: CDR1 SEHNR and CDR2 FQNEAQ (reference sequence). The CDR3 reads CASTSPGLNYGYTF. In DNA, the CDR3 is TGTGCCAGCACCTCTCCGGGTCTTAACTATGGCTACACCTTC.

The chain carries TRBV29-1 and TRBJ1-4, with 7 bases identical to TRBD1. V lost 4 bases and J lost 7; bases outside the gene matches: 12. The CDR3 is 15 amino acids. CDR1 and CDR2 from the germline V gene are SQVTM and ANQGSEA. The CDR3 loop is CSVGRFEGAREKLFF. DNA of the CDR3: TGCAGCGTTGGAAGGTTCGAGGGGGCGCGTGAAAAACTGTTTTTT.

This sequence joins TRBV25-1 and TRBJ2-7, with TRBD1 as a possible D gene (6 bases). CDR1 is MGHDK and CDR2 is SYGVNS in the germline V gene. This CDR3 contains 14 residues. V lost 8 bases to trimming and J lost 2 bases, with 16 bases between them. The CDR3 region is CASEEGDGAYEQYF. For the CDR3, the DNA is TGTGCCAGCGAAGAGGGGGACGGGGCCTACGAGCAGTACTTC.

This chain uses TRBV2 with TRBJ2-7; D may be TRBD2 (5 bases). Germline V lookup: CDR1 SNHLY, CDR2 FYNNEI. The CDR3 spans 15 residues. Trimming shortened V by 5 bases and J by 6 bases, and 20 bases separated the two germline ends. The CDR3 DNA follows: TGTGCCAGCAGTTGGGAGCCTAGGATCGAGGGCGAGCAGTACTTC. This sequence encodes CASSWEPRIEGEQYF.

The chain combines TRBV5-1 with TRBJ1-6, with 7 bases lining up with TRBD1. Germline lookup yields CDR1 SGHRS and CDR2 YFSETQ. There are 15 residues in the CDR3. V lost 2 bases to trimming and J lost 7 bases; unmatched junction nucleotides: 6. The CDR3 here is CASSFSTGKNSPLHF. The CDR3 DNA reads TGCGCCAGCAGCTTTTCGACAGGGAAAAATTCACCCCTCCACTTT.

This clone has a single count. The rearrangement uses TRBV19 and TRBJ1-1; no firm D call. The CDR3 length is 13 residues. CDR1 and CDR2 (germline): LNHDA, SQIVND (reference sequence). Deletions cut 3 bases from V and 4 bases from J, with 9 bases between. CDR3 residues: CASSIPPSTEAFF. In nucleotides, the CDR3 is TGTGCCAGTAGTATCCCCCCGAGCACTGAAGCTTTCTTT.

This rearrangement joins TRBV5-1 to TRBJ2-1; D uncertain. The germline V gene has CDR1 SGHRS and CDR2 YFSETQ. The CDR3 length is 15 residues. V was trimmed by 4 bases and J by 0 bases, leaving 11 bases between them. Here the CDR3 reads CASSRDWSSYNEQFF. The DNA for the CDR3 is TGCGCCAGCAGCCGCGACTGGAGCTCCTACAATGAGCAGTTCTTC.